The sequence of this T cell receptor (beta chain) was determined in a study of cytomegalovirus exposure and HLA in healthy donors. Across the whole study: T cells numbering about 179 million yielded some 100 million unique TCR beta sequences in an earlier analysis. Overall study results and limits: The CMV antigen specificity of a few CMV-associated chains was confirmed through in vitro analysis. Reports indicate that TCR beta sequences accurately predicted the HLA-A and HLA-B alleles of most subjects. Later work showed greater clonal expansion in HLA-associated TCR beta chains than in equally common others.

The ends lost 5 bases at V and 0 bases at J; junction bases unmatched: 5. The germline CDR1 and CDR2 sequences are LGHNA and YSLEER. This CDR3 contains 16 residues. Turning to this clone: Its antigen is not known.

The primer mix had 60 Vbeta and 13 Jbeta primers. Clones were sequenced by immunoSEQ multiplex PCR, and TCRdb holds only the in-frame ones, with some missing. This table has about 180,000 clones, 82% appearing once. The receptor comes from a woman in her fifties or sixties in good health and CMV-seronegative. The chain links TRBV4-3 to TRBJ2-2; 8 positions agree with TRBD1. Sequenced sample: PBMCs. The CDR3 here is CASSARQGTNTGELFF. CDR3 nucleotides: TGCGCCAGCAGCGCCCGACAGGGGACGAACACCGGGGAGCTGTTTTTT.